A single sample is the source of the 14 T cell receptor beta chains below, sequenced in a study of cytomegalovirus exposure and HLA in healthy donors. PCR involved 60 Vbeta and 13 Jbeta primers. The table came from immunoSEQ multiplex PCR; TCRdb's copy has only in-frame clones and leaves some out. The sample carries 150,000 to 200,000 clones, roughly four fifths recorded once. What was sequenced was PBMCs. These receptors all come from a girl aged 2 to 10 in good health and CMV-seropositive.

This sequence joins TRBV4-1 and TRBJ1-3, with unresolved D. The CDR3 contains 17 residues. Germline V gives CDR1 MGHRA, CDR2 YSYEKL. V gave up 1 base and J gave up 4 bases, with 17 bases separating them. The CDR3 region is CASSQGSVTGGGNTIYF. The CDR3 nucleotides read TGCGCCAGCAGCCAAGGTTCTGTAACTGGCGGAGGAAACACCATATATTTT.

The chain joins TRBV4-1 to TRBJ1-4; 7 bases are shared with TRBD1. V gave up 0 bases and J gave up 7 bases; unmatched junction bases: 5. The CDR3 is 15 residues long. In germline, CDR1 is MGHRA, CDR2 YSYEKL. The CDR3 DNA sequence: TGCGCCAGCAGCCAAGAGGAGGGGGCAGCTGAAAAACTGTTTTTT. This codes for CASSQEEGAAEKLFF.

The chain couples TRBV5-3 to TRBJ2-2, with 7 bases aligning to TRBD2. Being an ORF, TRBV5-3 has a function that is uncertain. This CDR3 comprises 16 residues. V lost 2 bases to trimming and J lost 2 bases; unmatched junction nucleotides: 6. The CDR3 here is CARSFLLAVNTGELFF. CDR3 DNA sequence: TGTGCCAGAAGCTTTCTCCTAGCGGTCAACACCGGGGAGCTGTTTTTT.

The chain carries TRBV6-1 and TRBJ2-5, with TRBD2 matching 9 bases. Germline CDR1 reads MNHNS; CDR2 reads SASEGT. CDR3 length: 15 amino acids. Trimming cost V 6 bases and J 5 bases; bases outside gene matches: 10. The CDR3: CASSASTSGRETQYF. CDR3 nucleotide sequence: TGTGCCAGCAGCGCGTCGACTAGCGGAAGGGAGACCCAGTACTTC.

V gene TRBV5-1 combines with J gene TRBJ1-2; no definite D call. CDR3 length: 13 amino acids. Per the germline V gene, CDR1 is SGHRS and CDR2 is YFSETQ. The V end was cut by 2 bases, the J end by 4 bases, with 9 bases between. CDR3 DNA: TGCGCCAGCAGCTTAAGCATGTCCTATGGCTACACCTTC. Protein: CASSLSMSYGYTF.

This clone occurred a few times. The chain carries TRBV19 and TRBJ1-1; D not certain. Germline-derived CDR1 and CDR2 are LNHDA and SQIVND (reference sequence). The CDR3 is 14 residues long. Trimming took 7 bases from V and 4 from J, leaving 16 bases between them. The CDR3 DNA reads as TGTGCCAGTATCCCCGGACCTAGCGGCACTGAAGCTTTCTTT. Protein product: CASIPGPSGTEAFF.

V usage is TRBV10-3 and J usage is TRBJ2-1; 13 positions match TRBD2. V was clipped by 6 bases and J by 6 bases; unmatched bases: 11. CDR1 and CDR2 from the germline V gene are ENHRY and SYGVKD. This CDR3 is built from 17 residues. The chain's CDR3 is CAISSRGLAGSRNEQFF. In nucleotides, the CDR3 is TGTGCCATCAGCTCCCGGGGACTAGCGGGATCGCGCAATGAGCAGTTCTTC.

This clone has more than one count but fewer than ten. This sequence joins TRBV6-5 and TRBJ2-3; 11 bases map to TRBD2. The CDR3 spans 16 residues. The trim removed 3 bases at V and 3 bases at J, leaving 5 bases unmatched. The germline V gene has CDR1 MNHEY and CDR2 SVGAGI. The CDR3 here is CASSYHPSGRTDTQYF. The CDR3, as DNA: TGTGCCAGCAGTTATCATCCTAGCGGGAGGACAGATACGCAGTATTTT.

This clone has just a few counts. The rearrangement uses TRBV19 and TRBJ2-7; 12 bases are shared with TRBD1. Germline CDR1 and CDR2: LNHDA and SQIVND (reference sequence). V dropped 5 bases and J dropped 5; count of bases not matched to a gene: 7. The length of the CDR3 is 15 residues. The DNA of the CDR3 is TGTGCCAGTAGTTTCCGGGACAGGGGGCAACACGAGCAGTACTTC. This encodes CASSFRDRGQHEQYF.

In its sample, this clone was seen many times. CDR3: CASSPGTSGMNTGELFF. CDR3 bases: TGTGCCAGCAGCCCTGGGACTAGCGGCATGAACACCGGGGAGCTGTTTTTT. This chain uses TRBV5-4 with TRBJ2-2; 11 nucleotides align to TRBD2. The CDR3 length is 17 residues. The germline V gene encodes CDR1 SGHNT and CDR2 YYREEE (reference sequence). The ends lost 4 bases at V and 1 base at J; junction bases unmatched: 6.

This clone has just one count. The chain uses TRBV18 and TRBJ1-4; no clear D. This CDR3 spans 15 amino acids. Germline CDR1 is KGHSH and CDR2 is LQKENI. The V and J ends lost 3 bases and 4 bases respectively, with 12 bases between them. The CDR3 nucleotides read TGTGCCAGCTCACCTCGGCAGGAAATTAATGAAAAACTGTTTTTT. This encodes CASSPRQEINEKLFF.

This chain joins TRBV21-1 and TRBJ1-5; the D call TRBD1 from the table was never checked on the DNA. TRBV21-1 is an annotated pseudogene. CDR3 length: 16 residues. CDR3 sequence reads: CASSKAGRFRGQPQHF. Here the CDR3 DNA reads TGTGCCAGCAGCAAAGCCGGTCGTTTCAGGGGTCAGCCCCAGCATTTT.

Of note for this clone: This CDR3 is also generated by other DNA sequences in the sample. The rearrangement uses TRBV15 and TRBJ1-2; the D is unclear. V was shortened by 0 bases and J by 0 bases, with 14 bases between the two germline ends. Germline V gene data show CDR1 as LNHNV and CDR2 as YYDKDF (reference sequence). There are 17 residues in the CDR3. The CDR3 DNA sequence: TGTGCCACCAGCAGAGATAGAATAGATGCGACTAACTATGGCTACACCTTC. This sequence encodes CATSRDRIDATNYGYTF.

The chain recombines TRBV12-1 with TRBJ1-5; the table's D call, TRBD1, was not checked against the DNA. TRBV12-1 is a recognized pseudogene. This CDR3 has 15 residues. The CDR3 spells CASSFHRGRDQPQHF. The CDR3 DNA reads TGTGCCAGCAGCTTTCACAGGGGTAGGGATCAGCCCCAGCATTTT.